One T cell receptor (beta chain) is described in this entry. What it binds is not known. Clones were read by immunoSEQ multiplex PCR, and TCRdb kept only the in-frame ones, dropping some. The sample carries tens of thousands of clones, around 72% recorded once. The sample comes from a study of vaccination effects on CD4 cells after COVID-19. CD4+ T cells specific for antigen were expanded with viral peptide pools by the ViraFEST assay before sequencing. It was after nine to eleven days of culture that CD4+ T cells were isolated. Infection with SARS-CoV-2 occurred in the person between March and December 2020, and PCR confirmed it. IL-2 medium supplanted half the medium on days 3 and 7. Study observations and caveats: Infection- and vaccine-induced clones contracted markedly late after vaccination.

The sequence was obtained from a human donor who had a prior SARS-CoV-2 infection. The material was CD4+ T cells from PBMCs cultured with a peptide pool, obtained before COVID-19 vaccination.

The DNA for the CDR3 is TGTGCCAGCATTACAGGAGGCCTCGGGACCGGGGAGCTGTTTTTT. Translation gives CASITGGLGTGELFF. This chain joins TRBV7-9 and TRBJ2-2; the D gene could be TRBD1 or TRBD2 (5 bases each). Deletions cut 7 bases from V and 5 bases from J, with 17 bases between. The CDR3 has 15 residues. Germline CDR1 is SEHNR and CDR2 is FQNEAQ (reference sequence).